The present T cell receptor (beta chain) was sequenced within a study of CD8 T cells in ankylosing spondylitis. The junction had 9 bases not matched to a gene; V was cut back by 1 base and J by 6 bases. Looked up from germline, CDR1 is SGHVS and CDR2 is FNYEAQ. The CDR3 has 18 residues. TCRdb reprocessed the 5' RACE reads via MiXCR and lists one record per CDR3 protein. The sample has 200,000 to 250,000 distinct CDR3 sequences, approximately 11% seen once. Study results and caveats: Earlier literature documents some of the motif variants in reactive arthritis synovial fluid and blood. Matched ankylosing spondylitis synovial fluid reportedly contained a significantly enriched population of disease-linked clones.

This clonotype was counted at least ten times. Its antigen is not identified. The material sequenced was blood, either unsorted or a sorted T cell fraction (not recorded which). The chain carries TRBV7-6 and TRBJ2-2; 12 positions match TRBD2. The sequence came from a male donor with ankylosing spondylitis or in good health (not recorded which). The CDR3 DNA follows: TGTGCCAGCAGCTTAGGCCCCACTAGCGGGAGGAGCGCCGGGGAGCTGTTTTTT. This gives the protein CASSLGPTSGRSAGELFF.